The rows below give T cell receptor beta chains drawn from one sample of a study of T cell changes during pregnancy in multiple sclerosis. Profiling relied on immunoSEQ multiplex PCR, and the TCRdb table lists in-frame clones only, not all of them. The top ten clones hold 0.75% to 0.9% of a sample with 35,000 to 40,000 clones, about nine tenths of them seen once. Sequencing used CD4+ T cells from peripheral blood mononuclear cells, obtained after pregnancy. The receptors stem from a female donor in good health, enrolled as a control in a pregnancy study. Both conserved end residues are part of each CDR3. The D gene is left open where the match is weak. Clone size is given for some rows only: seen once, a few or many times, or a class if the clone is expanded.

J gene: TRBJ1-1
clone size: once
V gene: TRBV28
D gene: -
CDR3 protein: CASSNRLLGTEAFF
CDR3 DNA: TGTGCCAGCAGTAACAGGCTCCTAGGGACTGAAGCTTTCTTT

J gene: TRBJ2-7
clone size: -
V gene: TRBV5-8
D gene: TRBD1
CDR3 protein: CASSWGDRVRSEQYF
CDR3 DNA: TGTGCCAGCAGCTGGGGGGACAGGGTGAGAAGCGAGCAGTACTTC

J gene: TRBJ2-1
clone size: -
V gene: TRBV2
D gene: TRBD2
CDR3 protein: CASSGGLAGMSSYNEQFF
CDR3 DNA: TGTGCCAGCAGCGGGGGACTAGCGGGAATGAGCTCCTACAATGAGCAGTTCTTC

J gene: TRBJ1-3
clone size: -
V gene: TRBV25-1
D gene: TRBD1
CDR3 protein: CASSEWFQDRGIENTIYF
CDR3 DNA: TGTGCCAGCAGTGAATGGTTCCAGGACAGGGGTATTGAAAACACCATATATTTT

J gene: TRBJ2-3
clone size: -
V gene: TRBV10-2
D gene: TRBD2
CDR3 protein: CASSGRAAGLAGVGASTDTQYF
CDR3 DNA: TGCGCCAGCAGTGGCCGGGCCGCTGGACTAGCGGGAGTGGGGGCTAGCACAGATACGCAGTATTTT

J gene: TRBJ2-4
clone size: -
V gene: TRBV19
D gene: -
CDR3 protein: CASNTPTGAKNIQYF
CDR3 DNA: TGTGCCAGTAATACCCCTACGGGAGCCAAAAACATTCAGTACTTC

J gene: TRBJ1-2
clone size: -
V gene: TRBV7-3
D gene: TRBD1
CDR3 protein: CASSLDRGQGYTF
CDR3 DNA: TGTGCCAGCAGCCTGGACAGGGGGCAGGGCTACACCTTC

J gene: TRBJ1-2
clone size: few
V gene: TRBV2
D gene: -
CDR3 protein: CASSWTAWGYTF
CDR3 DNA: TGTGCCAGCAGTTGGACTGCTTGGGGCTACACCTTC

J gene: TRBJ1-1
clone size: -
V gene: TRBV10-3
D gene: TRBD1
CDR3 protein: CAISPWGDRVLGTEAFF
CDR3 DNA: TGTGCCATCAGCCCATGGGGGGACAGGGTTTTAGGTACTGAAGCTTTCTTT

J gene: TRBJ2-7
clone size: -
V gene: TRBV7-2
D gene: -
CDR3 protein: CASSLGGPYEQYF
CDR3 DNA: TGTGCCAGCAGCTTAGGAGGGCCCTACGAGCAGTACTTC

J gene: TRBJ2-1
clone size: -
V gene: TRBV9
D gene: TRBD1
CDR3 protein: CASSVERQGYNEQFF
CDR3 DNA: TGTGCCAGCAGCGTAGAACGACAGGGCTACAATGAGCAGTTCTTC

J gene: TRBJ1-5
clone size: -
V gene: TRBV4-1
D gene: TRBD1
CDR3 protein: CASSQPGQGRLGSQPQHF
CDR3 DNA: TGCGCCAGCAGCCAACCGGGACAGGGTAGGCTGGGTAGCCAGCCCCAGCATTTT

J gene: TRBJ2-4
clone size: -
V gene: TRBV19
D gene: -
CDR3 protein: CASSTSAASPLNIQYF
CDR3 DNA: TGTGCCAGTAGTACGTCAGCGGCCTCTCCCCTAAACATTCAGTACTTC

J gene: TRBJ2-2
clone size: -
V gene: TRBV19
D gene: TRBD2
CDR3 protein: CASSIAGGPTGELFF
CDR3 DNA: TGTGCCAGTAGTATCGCGGGAGGGCCCACCGGGGAGCTGTTTTTT

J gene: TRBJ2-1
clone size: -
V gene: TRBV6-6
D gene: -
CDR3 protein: CASSPGGRGEQFF
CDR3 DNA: TGTGCCAGCAGCCCAGGCGGGCGGGGTGAGCAGTTCTTC

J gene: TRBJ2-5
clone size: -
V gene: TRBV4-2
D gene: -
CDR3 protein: CASSQEGLLQETQYF
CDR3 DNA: TGTGCCAGCAGCCAAGAGGGACTTCTCCAAGAGACCCAGTACTTC

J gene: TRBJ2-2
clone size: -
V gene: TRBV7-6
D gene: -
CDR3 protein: CASSRGVGSTGELFF
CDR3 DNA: TGTGCCAGCAGCCGTGGCGTTGGGAGCACCGGGGAGCTGTTTTTT

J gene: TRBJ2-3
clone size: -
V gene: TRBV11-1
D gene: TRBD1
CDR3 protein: CASSLSTGADTQYF
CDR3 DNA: TGTGCCAGCAGCTTATCCACAGGGGCAGATACGCAGTATTTT

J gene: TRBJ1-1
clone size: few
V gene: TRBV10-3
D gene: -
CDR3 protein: CAISGADPNTEAFF
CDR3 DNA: TGTGCCATCAGTGGGGCAGATCCAAACACTGAAGCTTTCTTT

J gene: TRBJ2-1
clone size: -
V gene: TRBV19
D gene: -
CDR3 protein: CASSITTAYEQFF
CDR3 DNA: TGTGCCAGTAGTATCACAACAGCCTATGAGCAGTTCTTC

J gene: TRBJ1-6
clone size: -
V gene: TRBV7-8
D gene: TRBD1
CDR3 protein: CASSHRQGNNSPLHF
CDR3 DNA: TGTGCCAGCAGCCACAGACAGGGCAATAATTCACCCCTCCACTTT

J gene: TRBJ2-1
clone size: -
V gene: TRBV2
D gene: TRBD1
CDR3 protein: CASGVLQGADEQFF
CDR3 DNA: TGTGCCAGCGGGGTATTACAGGGGGCGGATGAGCAGTTCTTC

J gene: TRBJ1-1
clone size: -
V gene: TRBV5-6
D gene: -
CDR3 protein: CASSLAIGDTEAFF
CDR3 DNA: TGTGCCAGCAGCTTGGCTATCGGTGACACTGAAGCTTTCTTT

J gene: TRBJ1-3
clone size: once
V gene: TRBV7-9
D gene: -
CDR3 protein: CASSLGSGGGRTGNTIYF
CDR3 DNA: TGTGCCAGCAGCTTAGGCTCCGGGGGAGGGCGTACTGGAAACACCATATATTTT

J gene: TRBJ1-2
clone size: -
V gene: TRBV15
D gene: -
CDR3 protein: CATSRVGTGHYGYTF
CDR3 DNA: TGTGCCACCAGCAGAGTAGGTACAGGTCATTATGGCTACACCTTC

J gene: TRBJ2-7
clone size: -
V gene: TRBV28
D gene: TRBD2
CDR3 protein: CASSSRLAGHYEQYF
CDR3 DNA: TGTGCCAGCAGTTCTAGACTAGCGGGGCACTACGAGCAGTACTTC

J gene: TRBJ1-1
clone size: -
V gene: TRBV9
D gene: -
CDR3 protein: CASSVGQAMNTEAFF
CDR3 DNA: TGTGCCAGCAGCGTAGGACAGGCGATGAACACTGAAGCTTTCTTT

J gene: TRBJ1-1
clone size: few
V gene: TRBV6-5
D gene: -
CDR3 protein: CASGQNTEAFF
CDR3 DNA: TGTGCCAGCGGGCAGAACACTGAAGCTTTCTTT

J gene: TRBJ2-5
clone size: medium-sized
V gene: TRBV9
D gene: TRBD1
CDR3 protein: CASSKGQGARETQYF
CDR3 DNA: TGTGCCAGCAGCAAGGGACAGGGGGCGCGAGAGACCCAGTACTTC

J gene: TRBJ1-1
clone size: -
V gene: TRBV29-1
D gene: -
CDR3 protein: CSVLNTEAFF
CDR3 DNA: TGCAGCGTCTTGAACACTGAAGCTTTCTTT

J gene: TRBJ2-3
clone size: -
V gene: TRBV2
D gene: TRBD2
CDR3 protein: CASSFLAGVPDTQYF
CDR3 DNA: TGTGCCAGCAGTTTCCTAGCGGGGGTACCAGATACGCAGTATTTT

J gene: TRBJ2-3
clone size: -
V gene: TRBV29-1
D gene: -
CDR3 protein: CSVEVLGLNTQYF
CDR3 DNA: TGCAGCGTTGAAGTTTTGGGGCTCAATACGCAGTATTTT

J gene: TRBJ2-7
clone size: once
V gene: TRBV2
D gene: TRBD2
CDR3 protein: CASGGRVSTYEQYF
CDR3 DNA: TGTGCCAGCGGCGGGAGGGTCTCGACCTACGAGCAGTACTTC

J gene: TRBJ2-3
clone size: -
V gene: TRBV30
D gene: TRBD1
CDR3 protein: CAWGGQGFLDTQYF
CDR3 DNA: TGTGCCTGGGGGGGACAGGGGTTTTTAGATACGCAGTATTTT

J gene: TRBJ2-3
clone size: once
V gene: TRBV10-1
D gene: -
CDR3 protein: CASSEPREPDTQYF
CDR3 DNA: TGCGCCAGCAGTGAGCCCCGGGAGCCAGATACGCAGTATTTT

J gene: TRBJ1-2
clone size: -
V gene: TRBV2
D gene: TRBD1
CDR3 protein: CASSGRQGGYGYTF
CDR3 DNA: TGTGCCAGCAGTGGGCGACAGGGCGGCTATGGCTACACCTTC

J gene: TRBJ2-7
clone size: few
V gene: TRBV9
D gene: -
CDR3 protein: CASSVGSQSSYEQYF
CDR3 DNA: TGTGCCAGCAGCGTAGGTTCACAGAGCTCCTACGAGCAGTACTTC

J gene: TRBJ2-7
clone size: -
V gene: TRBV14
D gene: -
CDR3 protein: CASSQWAGIGEQYF
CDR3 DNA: TGTGCCAGCAGCCAATGGGCAGGGATAGGTGAGCAGTACTTC

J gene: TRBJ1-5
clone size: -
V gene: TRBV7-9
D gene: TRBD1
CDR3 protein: CASSMTGDQPQHF
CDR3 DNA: TGTGCCAGCAGCATGACAGGGGATCAGCCCCAGCATTTT

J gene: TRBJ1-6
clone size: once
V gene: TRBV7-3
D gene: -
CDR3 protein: CASSLNGGPSPLHF
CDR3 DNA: TGTGCCAGCAGCTTAAATGGGGGCCCTTCGCCCCTCCACTTT

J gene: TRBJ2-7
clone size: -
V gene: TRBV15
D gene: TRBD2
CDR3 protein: CATSREGLAGKEQYF
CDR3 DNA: TGTGCCACCAGCAGAGAGGGACTAGCGGGGAAGGAGCAGTACTTC

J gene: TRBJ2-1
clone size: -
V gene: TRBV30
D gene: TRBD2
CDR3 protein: CACTSGSYNEQFF
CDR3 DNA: TGTGCCTGTACTAGCGGCTCCTACAATGAGCAGTTCTTC

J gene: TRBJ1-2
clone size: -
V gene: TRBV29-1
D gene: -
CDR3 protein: CSVTGAGAIYGYTF
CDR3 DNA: TGCAGCGTCACAGGCGCAGGGGCAATCTATGGCTACACCTTC

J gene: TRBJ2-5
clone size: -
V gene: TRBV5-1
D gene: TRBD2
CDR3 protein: CASSRGTTQPQETQYF
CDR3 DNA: TGCGCCAGCAGCCGCGGGACTACTCAGCCCCAAGAGACCCAGTACTTC

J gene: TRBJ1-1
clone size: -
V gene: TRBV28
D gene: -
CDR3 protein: CASSPGYWDTEAFF
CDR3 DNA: TGTGCCAGCAGTCCGGGGTATTGGGACACTGAAGCTTTCTTT

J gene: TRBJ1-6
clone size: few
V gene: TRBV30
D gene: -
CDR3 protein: CAWSPLTANNSPLHF
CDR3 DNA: TGTGCCTGGAGTCCCCTGACAGCGAATAATTCACCCCTCCACTTT

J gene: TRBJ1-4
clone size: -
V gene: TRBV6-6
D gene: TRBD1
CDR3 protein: CASSYRQGSGEKLFF
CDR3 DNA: TGTGCCAGCAGTTACCGACAGGGTTCGGGGGAAAAACTGTTTTTT

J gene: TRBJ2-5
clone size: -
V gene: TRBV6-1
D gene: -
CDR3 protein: CASTLGFRSETQYF
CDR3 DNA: TGTGCCAGCACCCTAGGCTTTCGGTCAGAGACCCAGTACTTC

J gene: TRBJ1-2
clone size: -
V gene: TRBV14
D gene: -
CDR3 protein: CASSPRQESYGYTF
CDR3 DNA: TGTGCCAGCAGCCCCCGACAGGAGAGCTATGGCTACACCTTC

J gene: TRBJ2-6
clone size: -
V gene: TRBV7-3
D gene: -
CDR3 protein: CASSAVLSGANVLTF
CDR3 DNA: TGTGCCAGCAGCGCTGTACTCTCTGGGGCCAACGTCCTGACTTTC

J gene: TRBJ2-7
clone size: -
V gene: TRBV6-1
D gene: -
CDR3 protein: CASNLVLAYEQYF
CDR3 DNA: TGTGCCAGCAACCTGGTACTAGCTTACGAGCAGTACTTC

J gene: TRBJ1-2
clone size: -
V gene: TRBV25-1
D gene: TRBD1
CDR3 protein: CASSVGQGLGYTF
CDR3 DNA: TGTGCCAGCAGTGTTGGACAGGGGCTGGGCTACACCTTC

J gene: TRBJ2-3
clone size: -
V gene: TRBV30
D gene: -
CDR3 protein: CAWSVRDTQYF
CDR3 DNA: TGTGCCTGGAGTGTACGGGATACGCAGTATTTT

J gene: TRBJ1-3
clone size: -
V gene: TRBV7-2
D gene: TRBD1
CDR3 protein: CASSLEAGGHTIYF
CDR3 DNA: TGTGCCAGCAGCTTAGAGGCAGGGGGCCACACCATATATTTT